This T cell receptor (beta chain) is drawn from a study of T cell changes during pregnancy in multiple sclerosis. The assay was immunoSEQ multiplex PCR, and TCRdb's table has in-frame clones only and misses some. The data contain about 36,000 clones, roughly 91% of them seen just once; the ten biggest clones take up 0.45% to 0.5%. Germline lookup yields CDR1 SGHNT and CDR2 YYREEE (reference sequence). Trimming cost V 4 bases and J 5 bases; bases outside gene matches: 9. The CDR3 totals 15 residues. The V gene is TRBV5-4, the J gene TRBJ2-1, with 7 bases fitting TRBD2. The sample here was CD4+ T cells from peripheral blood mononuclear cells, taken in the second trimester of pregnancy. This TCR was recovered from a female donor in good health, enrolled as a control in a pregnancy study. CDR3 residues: CASSRSGTFNNEQFF. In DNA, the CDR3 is TGTGCCAGCAGCCGGAGCGGGACGTTTAACAATGAGCAGTTCTTC.